This T cell receptor beta chain comes out of a study of regulatory T cells in long-lasting Graves disease. The CDR3 covers 15 residues. From germline, CDR1 is DFQATT and CDR2 SNEGSKA (reference sequence). V lost 0 bases and J 6 bases, leaving 15 bases between the germline ends. The time point here: newly diagnosed GD, antithyroid drugs for less than 3 months. PBMCs provided the RNA from which the TCR library was made. Construction of TCR beta libraries relied on iRepertoire HTBI primers and on Arm-PCR targeting CDR3 regions. TCRdb passed the multiplex PCR reads through MiXCR, listing each CDR3 protein once. The data hold approximately 310,000 distinct CDR3 sequences, with approximately 20% observed a single time.

The sample consisted of peripheral blood mononuclear cells (PBMCs), taken at new diagnosis, from a patient treated with antithyroid drugs. The sequence derives from a female donor with Graves disease. The V call is TRBV20-1, the J call TRBJ2-1; D possibly corresponds to TRBD2 (5 bases). Here the CDR3 DNA reads TGCAGTGCTAGAGATTTGGCTAGCCGGGCCAATGAGCAGTTCTTC. Translated, it gives CSARDLASRANEQFF.